This entry concerns a single TCR beta chain. Its specificity is unknown. TCRdb re-analysed the 5' RACE reads in MiXCR, keeping a single row per CDR3 protein. Found here are 100,000 to 110,000 distinct CDR3 sequences, 5.9% of them singletons; the top ten hold roughly 12%. The data derive from a study of identical twins. Study results and limitations: Within cord blood, abundant beta clonotypes carried fewer insertions, but memory repertoires showed no such trend.

CDR3 size: 16 residues. The J segment lost 10 bases and the V segment lost 4 bases, leaving 12 bases of the junction unmatched. The germline gives CDR1 MNHEY, CDR2 SVGAGI. The chain joins TRBV6-5 to TRBJ2-1; 11 bases are a match to TRBD2. The sequence was obtained from a woman in her 50s in good health. Sample: memory T cells sorted from blood. The CDR3: CASSSSKLAGVGEQFF. DNA of the CDR3: TGTGCCAGCAGTTCCTCTAAACTAGCGGGAGTTGGGGAGCAGTTCTTC.